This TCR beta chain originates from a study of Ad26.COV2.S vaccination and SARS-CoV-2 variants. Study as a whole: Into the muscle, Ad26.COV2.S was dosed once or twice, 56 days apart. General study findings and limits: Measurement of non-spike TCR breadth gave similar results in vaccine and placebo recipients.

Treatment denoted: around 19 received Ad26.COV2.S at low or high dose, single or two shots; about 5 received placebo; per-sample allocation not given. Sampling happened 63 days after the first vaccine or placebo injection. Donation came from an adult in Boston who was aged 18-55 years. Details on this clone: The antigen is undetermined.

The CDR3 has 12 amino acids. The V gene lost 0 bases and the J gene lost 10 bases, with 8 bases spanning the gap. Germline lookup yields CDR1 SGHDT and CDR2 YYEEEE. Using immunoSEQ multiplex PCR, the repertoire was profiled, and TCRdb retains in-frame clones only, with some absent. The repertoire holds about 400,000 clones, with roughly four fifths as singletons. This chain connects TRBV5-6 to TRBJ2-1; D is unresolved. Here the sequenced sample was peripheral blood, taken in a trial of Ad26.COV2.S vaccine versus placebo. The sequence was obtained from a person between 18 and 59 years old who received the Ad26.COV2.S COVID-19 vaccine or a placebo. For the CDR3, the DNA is TGTGCCAGCAGCTTGGCCGCTAGGGAGCAGTTCTTC. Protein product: CASSLAAREQFF.